The clone carrying this T cell receptor (beta chain) was observed many times. Semi-nested PCR with Nested Universal Primer A followed constant-region reverse priming of full-length variable regions. TCRdb analysed the 5' RACE reads with MiXCR anew, one entry per CDR3 protein. The sample consists of approximately 10,000 distinct CDR3 sequences, about 25% of them appearing once. Treg sorting used a CD4+CD25+CD127-/low gate. CDR1 and CDR2 from the germline V gene are PRHDT and FYEKMQ (reference sequence). This CDR3 region has 16 residues. V trimming: 5 bases; J trimming: 1 base; junction bases outside the gene matches: 9.

The sequence derives from a female donor with breast cancer. This chain uses TRBV13 with TRBJ2-7; 9 positions agree with TRBD1. The sample was Tregs sorted from blood. CDR3 in amino acids: CASSPRGTGPSYEQYF. In DNA form, the CDR3 reads TGTGCCAGCAGCCCCAGAGGGACAGGGCCATCCTACGAGCAGTACTTC.